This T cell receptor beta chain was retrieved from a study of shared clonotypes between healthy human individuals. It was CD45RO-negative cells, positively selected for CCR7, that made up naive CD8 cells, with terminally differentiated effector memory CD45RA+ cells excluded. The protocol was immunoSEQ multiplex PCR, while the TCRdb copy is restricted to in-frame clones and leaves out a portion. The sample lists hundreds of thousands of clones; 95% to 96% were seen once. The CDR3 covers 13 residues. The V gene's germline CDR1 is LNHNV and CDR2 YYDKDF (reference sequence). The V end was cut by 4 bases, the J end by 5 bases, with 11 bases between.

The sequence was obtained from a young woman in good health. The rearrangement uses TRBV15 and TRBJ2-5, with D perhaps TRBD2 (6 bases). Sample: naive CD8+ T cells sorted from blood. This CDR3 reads CATSTLRGETQYF. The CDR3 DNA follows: TGTGCCACCAGCACCCTTCGGGGGGAGACCCAGTACTTC.